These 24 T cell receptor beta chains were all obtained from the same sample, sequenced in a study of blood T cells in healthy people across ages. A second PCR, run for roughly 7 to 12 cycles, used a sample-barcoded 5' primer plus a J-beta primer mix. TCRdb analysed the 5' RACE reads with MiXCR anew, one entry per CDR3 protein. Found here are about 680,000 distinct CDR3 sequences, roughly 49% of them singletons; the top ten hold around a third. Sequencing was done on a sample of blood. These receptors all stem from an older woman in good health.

The CDR3 spells CASSPVRGGNYGYTF. The CDR3 DNA sequence: TGTGCCAGCAGTCCCGTGCGGGGGGGAAACTATGGCTACACCTTC. The rearrangement links TRBV28 to TRBJ1-2; a weak D match, TRBD1 (5 bases). CDR1 is MDHEN and CDR2 is SYDVKM in the germline V gene. This CDR3 region has 15 residues. Trimming left V 5 bases short and J 2 bases short, with 15 bases between.

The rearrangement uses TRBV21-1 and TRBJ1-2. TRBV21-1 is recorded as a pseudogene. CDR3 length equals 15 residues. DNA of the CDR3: TGTGCCAGCAGCAAAGGGGTTTGCAGGTACTATGGCTACACCTTC. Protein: CASSKGVCRYYGYTF.

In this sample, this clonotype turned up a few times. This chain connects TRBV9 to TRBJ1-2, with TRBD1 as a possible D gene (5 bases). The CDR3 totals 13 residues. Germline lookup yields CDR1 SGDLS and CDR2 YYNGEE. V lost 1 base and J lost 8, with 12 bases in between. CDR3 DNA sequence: TGTGCCAGCAGCGTAAGGGACGTAGGAGGCTACACCTTC. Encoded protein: CASSVRDVGGYTF.

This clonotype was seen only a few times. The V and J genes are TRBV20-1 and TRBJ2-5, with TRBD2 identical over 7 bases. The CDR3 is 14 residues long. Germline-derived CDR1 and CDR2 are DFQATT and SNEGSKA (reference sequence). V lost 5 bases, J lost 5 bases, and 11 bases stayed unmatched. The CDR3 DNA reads TGCAGTGCTCATCGGGCGGGAGAGGGTGAGACCCAGTACTTC. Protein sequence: CSAHRAGEGETQYF.

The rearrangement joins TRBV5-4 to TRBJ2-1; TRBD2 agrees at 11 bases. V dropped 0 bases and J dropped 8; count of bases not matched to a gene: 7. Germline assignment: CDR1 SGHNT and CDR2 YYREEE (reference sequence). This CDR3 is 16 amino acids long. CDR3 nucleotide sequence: TGTGCCAGCAGCTTGGCCGGAACTAGCGGGAGCTATGAGCAGTTCTTC. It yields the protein CASSLAGTSGSYEQFF. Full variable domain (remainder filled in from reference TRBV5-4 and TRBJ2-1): ETGVTQSPTHLIKTRGQQVTLRCSSQSGHNTVSWYQQALGQGPQFIFQYYREEENGRGNFPPRFSGLQFPNYSSELNVNALELDDSALYLCASSLAGTSGSYEQFFGPGTRLTVL.

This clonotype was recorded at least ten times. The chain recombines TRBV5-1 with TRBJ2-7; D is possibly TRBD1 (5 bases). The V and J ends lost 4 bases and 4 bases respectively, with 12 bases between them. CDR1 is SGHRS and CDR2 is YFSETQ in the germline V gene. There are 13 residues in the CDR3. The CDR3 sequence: CASSARTLYEQYF. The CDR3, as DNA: TGCGCCAGCAGCGCCCGGACACTTTACGAGCAGTACTTC.

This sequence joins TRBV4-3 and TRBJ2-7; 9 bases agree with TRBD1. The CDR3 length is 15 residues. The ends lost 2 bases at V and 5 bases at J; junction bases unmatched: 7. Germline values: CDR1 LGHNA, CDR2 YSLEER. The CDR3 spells CASSQPGQGLDEQYF. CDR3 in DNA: TGCGCCAGCAGCCAACCGGGACAGGGTCTCGACGAGCAGTACTTC.

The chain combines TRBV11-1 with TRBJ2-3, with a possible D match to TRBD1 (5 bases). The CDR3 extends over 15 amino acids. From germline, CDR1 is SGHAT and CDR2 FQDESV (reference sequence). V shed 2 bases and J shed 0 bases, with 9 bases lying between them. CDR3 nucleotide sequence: TGTGCCAGCAGCTTATTAGGACAAAGCACAGATACGCAGTATTTT. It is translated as CASSLLGQSTDTQYF.

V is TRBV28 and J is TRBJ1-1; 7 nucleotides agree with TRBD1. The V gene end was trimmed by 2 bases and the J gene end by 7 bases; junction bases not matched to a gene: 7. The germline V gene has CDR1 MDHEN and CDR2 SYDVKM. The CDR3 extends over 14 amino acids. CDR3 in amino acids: CASSLDGSGGEAFF. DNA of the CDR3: TGTGCCAGCAGTTTAGACGGGTCAGGGGGTGAAGCTTTCTTT.

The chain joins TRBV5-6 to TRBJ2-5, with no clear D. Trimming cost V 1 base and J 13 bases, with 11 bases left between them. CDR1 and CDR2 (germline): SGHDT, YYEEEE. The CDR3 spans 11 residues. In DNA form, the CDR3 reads TGTGCCAGCAGCTTGAGAGAGGAGCGGTACTTC. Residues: CASSLREERYF.

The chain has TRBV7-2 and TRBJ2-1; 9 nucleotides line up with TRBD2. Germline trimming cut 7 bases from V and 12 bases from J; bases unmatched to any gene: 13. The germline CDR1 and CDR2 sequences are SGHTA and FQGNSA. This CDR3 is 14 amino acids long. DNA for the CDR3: TGTGCCAGCAACCCGGGACTAGCTTTGTATCGGCAGTTCTTC. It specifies CASNPGLALYRQFF.

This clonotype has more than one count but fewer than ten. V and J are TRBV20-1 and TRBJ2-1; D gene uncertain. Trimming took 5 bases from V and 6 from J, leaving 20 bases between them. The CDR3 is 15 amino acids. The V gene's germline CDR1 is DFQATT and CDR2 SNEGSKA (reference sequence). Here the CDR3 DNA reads TGCAGTGCTTGTTCGGGCCAAGTAAGCCCCAATGAGCAGTTCTTC. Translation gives CSACSGQVSPNEQFF.

The CDR3 DNA reads TGTGCCAGCAGCCCCAGTAGGGATGACTCACCCCTCCACTTT. This encodes CASSPSRDDSPLHF. V gene TRBV9 combines with J gene TRBJ1-6; the D is unclear. The CDR3 runs 14 residues. The V and J ends lost 4 bases and 10 bases respectively, with 15 bases between them. CDR1 and CDR2 from the germline V gene are SGDLS and YYNGEE.

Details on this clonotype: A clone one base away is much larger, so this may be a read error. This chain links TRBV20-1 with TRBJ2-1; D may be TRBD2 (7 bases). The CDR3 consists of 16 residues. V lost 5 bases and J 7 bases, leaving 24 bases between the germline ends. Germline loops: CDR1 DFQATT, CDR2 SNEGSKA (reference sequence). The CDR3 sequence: CSASTKTSRRGNEQFF. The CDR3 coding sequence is TGCAGTGCTTCAACCAAGACTAGCAGGAGGGGGAATGAGCAGTTCTTC.

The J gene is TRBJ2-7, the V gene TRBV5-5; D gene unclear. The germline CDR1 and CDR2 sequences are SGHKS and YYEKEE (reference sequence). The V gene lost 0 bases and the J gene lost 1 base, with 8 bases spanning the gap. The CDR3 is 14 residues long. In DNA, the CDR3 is TGTGCCAGCAGCTTGGCCACAGCATCCTACGAGCAGTACTTC. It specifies CASSLATASYEQYF.

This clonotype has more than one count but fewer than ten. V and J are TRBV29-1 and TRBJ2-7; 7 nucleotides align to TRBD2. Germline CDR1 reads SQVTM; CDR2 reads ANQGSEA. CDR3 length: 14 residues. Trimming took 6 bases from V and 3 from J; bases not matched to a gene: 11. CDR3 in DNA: TGCAGCGTCCCAACGGGCGGGAGCGGCTACGAGCAGTACTTC. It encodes CSVPTGGSGYEQYF.

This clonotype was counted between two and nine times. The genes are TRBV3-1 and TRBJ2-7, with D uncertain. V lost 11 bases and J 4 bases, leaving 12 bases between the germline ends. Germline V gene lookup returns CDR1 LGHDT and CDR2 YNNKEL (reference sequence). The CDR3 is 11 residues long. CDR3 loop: CAVRGPYEQYF. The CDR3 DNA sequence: TGTGCCGTGCGCGGCCCTTACGAGCAGTACTTC.

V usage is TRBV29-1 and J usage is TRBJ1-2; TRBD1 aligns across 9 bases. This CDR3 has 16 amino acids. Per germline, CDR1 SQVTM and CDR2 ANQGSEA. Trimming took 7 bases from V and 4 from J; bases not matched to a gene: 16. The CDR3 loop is CSASQGGGTGIYGYTF. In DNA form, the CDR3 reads TGCAGCGCGAGCCAGGGAGGGGGGACAGGGATCTATGGCTACACCTTC.

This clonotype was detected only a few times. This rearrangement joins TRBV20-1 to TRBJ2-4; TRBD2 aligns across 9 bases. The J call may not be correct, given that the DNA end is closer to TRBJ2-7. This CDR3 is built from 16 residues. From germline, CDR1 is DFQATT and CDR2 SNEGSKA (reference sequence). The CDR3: CSAREETGTSKFEQYF. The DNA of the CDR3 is TGCAGTGCTAGAGAAGAAACCGGGACTAGCAAATTCGAGCAGTACTTC.

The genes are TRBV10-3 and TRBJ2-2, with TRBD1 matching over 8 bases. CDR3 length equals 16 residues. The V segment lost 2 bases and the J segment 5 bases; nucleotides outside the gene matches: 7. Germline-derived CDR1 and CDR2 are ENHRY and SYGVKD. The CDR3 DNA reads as TGTGCCATCAGTGAGGTGGACAGGGTCGGGACCGGGGAGCTGTTTTTT. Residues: CAISEVDRVGTGELFF.

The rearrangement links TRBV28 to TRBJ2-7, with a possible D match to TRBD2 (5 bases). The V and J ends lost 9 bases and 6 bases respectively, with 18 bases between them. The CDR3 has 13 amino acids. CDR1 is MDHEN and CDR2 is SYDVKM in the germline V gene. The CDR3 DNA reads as TGTGCCAGTAGAGCGGTCCCAGCTAGCGAGCAGTACTTC. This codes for CASRAVPASEQYF.

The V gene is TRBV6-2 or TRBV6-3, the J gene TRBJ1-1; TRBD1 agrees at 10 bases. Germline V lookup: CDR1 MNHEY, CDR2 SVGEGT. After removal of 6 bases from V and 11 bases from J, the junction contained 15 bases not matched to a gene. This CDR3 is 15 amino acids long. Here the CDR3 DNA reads TGTGCCAGCAGCAAGGCCGGGACAGGGGAAAGGAAGGCTTTCTTT. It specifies CASSKAGTGERKAFF.

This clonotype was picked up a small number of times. The CDR3 loop is CASSFPGSSTDTQYF. DNA of the CDR3: TGTGCCAGCAGCTTCCCGGGATCTAGCACAGATACGCAGTATTTT. The genes are TRBV7-2 and TRBJ2-3; TRBD2 might be the D (5 bases). Between the trimmed V and J ends, which lost 3 bases and 0 bases, there was a span of 10 bases. Germline V gene data show CDR1 as SGHTA and CDR2 as FQGNSA. CDR3 length equals 15 residues.

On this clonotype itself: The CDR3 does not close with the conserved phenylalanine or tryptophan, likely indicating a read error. The CDR3 spells CASSLDYYEQYL. The CDR3 DNA is TGTGCCAGCAGCCTAGACTACTACGAGCAGTACTTA. The chain recombines TRBV13 with TRBJ2-7; a weak D match, TRBD2 (5 bases). Trimming removed 5 bases at V and 3 bases at J, with 8 bases between. The CDR3 contains 12 residues. Germline V gene sequence: CDR1 PRHDT, CDR2 FYEKMQ (reference sequence).